Included here is one T cell receptor (beta chain) sequence, with context. The data derive from a study of cytomegalovirus exposure and HLA in healthy donors. PCR involved 60 Vbeta and 13 Jbeta primers. TCRdb's copy holds only in-frame clones and misses some; the assay was immunoSEQ multiplex PCR. The sample includes around 150,000 clones, about 79% of them seen just once. CDR1 is MDHEN and CDR2 is SYDVKM in the germline V gene. Trimming shortened V by 6 bases and J by 3 bases, and 24 bases separated the two germline ends. The CDR3 consists of 17 residues. The chain uses TRBV28 and TRBJ2-7; the D is unclear. What was sequenced was PBMCs. This TCR was recovered from a woman aged 45-65 years in good health and CMV-seropositive. CDR3 nucleotide sequence: TGTGCCAGCAGCCCTCAAGGTGGTACAGATTTACTCTACGAGCAGTACTTC. Its protein is CASSPQGGTDLLYEQYF. The full variable domain, rest sourced from reference TRBV28 and TRBJ2-7, is DVKVTQSSRYLVKRTGEKVFLECVQDMDHENMFWYRQDPGLGLRLIYFSYDVKMKEKGDIPEGYSVSREKKERFSLILESASTNQTSMYLCASSPQGGTDLLYEQYFGPGTRLTVT.